This T cell receptor beta chain was identified in a study of cytomegalovirus exposure and HLA in healthy donors. J gave up 4 bases and V 6 bases, and 4 bases lay outside the gene matches. Germline assignment: CDR1 ENHRY and CDR2 SYGVKD. There are 13 residues in the CDR3. Study observations and caveats: As a later analysis revealed, the rate of TCR association differed by HLA locus, with DRB1 most and HLA-C fewest.

Concerning this clone: The antigen is undetermined.

PCR employed 60 Vbeta and 13 Jbeta primers. The repertoire was sequenced with immunoSEQ multiplex PCR; TCRdb's copy has only in-frame clones and lacks some. Of roughly 190,000 clones in the sample, 70% to 80% were seen once. The sequenced material came from PBMCs. The clonotype comes from a girl under 18 in good health and CMV-seropositive. The rearrangement joins TRBV10-3 to TRBJ1-2; 8 nucleotides line up with TRBD1. The CDR3 sequence is CAISRGLTYGYTF. CDR3 sequence (DNA): TGTGCCATCAGCAGGGGGCTCACCTATGGCTACACCTTC.